Shown below are 28 T cell receptor beta chains from a single sample sequenced in a study of T-cell memory formation after mild COVID-19. MiXCR, applied by TCRdb to the 5' RACE reads, yields one record per CDR3 protein. The data hold roughly 180,000 distinct CDR3 sequences, with approximately 18% observed a single time. The sample was PBMCs or a T cell subset sorted from them (not recorded which). Receptors were obtained from a young man who had mild COVID-19 (a few samples of this study predate the infection). Cell type and time point are not known.

This chain connects TRBV5-1 to TRBJ2-1; D might be TRBD1 (7 bases). Germline-derived CDR1 and CDR2 are SGHRS and YFSETQ. There are 15 residues in the CDR3. Trimming shortened V by 0 bases and J by 7 bases, and 14 bases separated the two germline ends. The CDR3 is CASSLAGAGGNEQFF. CDR3 nucleotides: TGCGCCAGCAGCTTGGCCGGGGCAGGGGGGAATGAGCAGTTCTTC. Based on the CDR3 plus reference TRBV5-1 and TRBJ2-1, the full variable domain is KAGVTQTPRYLIKTRGQQVTLSCSPISGHRSVSWYQQTPGQGLQFLFEYFSETQRNKGNFPGRFSGRQFSNSRSEMNVSTLELGDSALYLCASSLAGAGGNEQFFGPGTRLTVL.

The V call is TRBV5-6, the J call TRBJ1-5; 8 bases fit TRBD1. The CDR3 loop spans 15 amino acids. V trimming: 4 bases; J trimming: 4 bases; junction bases outside the gene matches: 7. Germline loops: CDR1 SGHDT, CDR2 YYEEEE. The CDR3, as DNA: TGTGCCAGCAGCCCCTCCCGGACAGGGAATCAGCCCCAGCATTTT. Its translation is CASSPSRTGNQPQHF.

The chain uses TRBV12-3 or TRBV12-4 and TRBJ2-5, with TRBD2 matching over 8 bases. The CDR3 has 14 amino acids. Unmatched junction bases numbered 7, after V lost 6 bases and J lost 4 bases. CDR3 amino acids: CASRRAGGPETQYF. CDR3 coding DNA: TGTGCCAGCAGGCGGGCGGGGGGACCAGAGACCCAGTACTTC.

The rearrangement links TRBV12-3 or TRBV12-4 to TRBJ1-2; tentative D call: TRBD1 (5 bases). The CDR3 is 15 residues long. V lost 5 bases and J lost 1, with 14 bases in between. In DNA, the CDR3 is TGTGCCAGCAGTGCCCCCATTGGGGGTAACTATGGCTACACCTTC. Residues: CASSAPIGGNYGYTF.

The rearrangement joins TRBV20-1 to TRBJ2-7; D not certain. The CDR3 spans 10 residues. CDR1 and CDR2 (germline): DFQATT, SNEGSKA (reference sequence). With 1 base removed from V and 5 bases from J, the gap between germline ends came to 3 bases. The CDR3 region is CSARVHEQYV. Here the CDR3 DNA reads TGCAGTGCTAGAGTGCACGAGCAGTACGTC.

The V call is TRBV27, the J call TRBJ2-1; D gene ambiguous. This CDR3 spans 17 amino acids. The V end was cut by 4 bases, the J end by 3 bases, with 19 bases between. Germline CDR1 and CDR2: MNHEY and SMNVEV (reference sequence). CDR3 loop: CASSSPFVRTRYNEQFF. The DNA for the CDR3 is TGTGCCAGCAGTTCCCCCTTCGTCAGGACCCGCTACAATGAGCAGTTCTTC.

In this sample, this clonotype turned up a few times. In DNA, the CDR3 is TGTGCCAGCAGGAAGGACAGGGGCCGGGGTGAAGCTTTCTTT. Amino acids: CASRKDRGRGEAFF. The gene calls are TRBV6-5 and TRBJ1-1; 9 nucleotides line up with TRBD1. The CDR3 length is 14 residues. V gave up 6 bases and J gave up 7 bases; unmatched junction bases: 9. The V gene's germline CDR1 is MNHEY and CDR2 SVGAGI.

This clonotype appeared a few times. V and J are TRBV7-2 and TRBJ1-4; D gene uncertain. Trimming stripped 5 bases from V and 6 bases from J, with 13 bases between. Looked up from germline, CDR1 is SGHTA and CDR2 is FQGNSA. This CDR3 contains 14 residues. The CDR3 DNA is TGTGCCAGCAGCCGCGCAGAACGTGATGAAAAACTGTTTTTT. Protein: CASSRAERDEKLFF.

This clonotype was recorded at least ten times. The chain links TRBV10-3 to TRBJ1-1, with a tentative D call TRBD1 (5 bases). The CDR3 totals 13 residues. Germline V gene sequence: CDR1 ENHRY, CDR2 SYGVKD. V shed 7 bases and J shed 4 bases, with 13 bases lying between them. The CDR3 sequence is CAITQQEGTEAFF. The CDR3 DNA reads TGTGCCATCACACAACAGGAGGGCACTGAAGCTTTCTTT.

V gene TRBV7-2 combines with J gene TRBJ2-3, with TRBD2 as a possible D gene (6 bases). CDR1 SGHTA and CDR2 FQGNSA come from the germline V gene. V lost 5 bases and J 2 bases, leaving 8 bases between the germline ends. The CDR3 has 13 amino acids. The CDR3 reads CASSSGYTDTQYF. The CDR3 bases are TGTGCCAGCAGCAGCGGGTACACAGATACGCAGTATTTT.

The gene calls are TRBV12-3 or TRBV12-4 and TRBJ2-1, with D unclear. This CDR3 region has 16 residues. Trimming left V 10 bases short and J 9 bases short, with 28 bases between. Written as DNA, the CDR3 is TGTGCCACCGGGTCCTTGTGGGAACAGAAATGGAGTGAGCAGTTCTTC. It encodes CATGSLWEQKWSEQFF.

The rearrangement uses TRBV11-2 and TRBJ1-2; TRBD1 might be the D (6 bases). The CDR3 contains 13 residues. Germline CDR1 reads SGHAT; CDR2 reads FQNNGV. V was trimmed by 5 bases and J by 6 bases, leaving 13 bases between them. Here the CDR3 DNA reads TGTGCCAGCAGCCAACAGGGTTGGGATGGCTACACCTTC. Protein sequence: CASSQQGWDGYTF.

Only a few counts were recorded for this clonotype. The chain is built from TRBV12-3 or TRBV12-4 and TRBJ1-5; D unclear. V was clipped by 5 bases and J by 2 bases, with 10 bases between them. The CDR3 covers 14 residues. This CDR3 is CASSRAGGNQPQHF. CDR3 DNA sequence: TGTGCCAGCAGTAGGGCTGGAGGCAATCAGCCCCAGCATTTT.

The V call is TRBV7-2, the J call TRBJ1-2, with 7 bases identical to TRBD1. The J segment lost 6 bases and the V segment lost 5 bases, leaving 6 bases of the junction unmatched. CDR3 length: 13 residues. The germline CDR1 and CDR2 sequences are SGHTA and FQGNSA. In DNA, the CDR3 is TGTGCCAGCAGCCAACAGGGGAGGCATGGCTACACCTTC. Its protein product is CASSQQGRHGYTF.

This clonotype was counted between two and nine times. The V call is TRBV27, the J call TRBJ2-5; 8 bases match TRBD2. This CDR3 contains 15 residues. Losses at the gene ends were 7 bases for V and 3 bases for J; bases not matched to a gene: 10. Per the germline V gene, CDR1 is MNHEY and CDR2 is SMNVEV (reference sequence). CDR3 amino acids: CASMRRRGGEETQYF. The CDR3 DNA follows: TGTGCCAGCATGAGACGCCGGGGGGGTGAAGAGACCCAGTACTTC.

This rearrangement joins TRBV19 to TRBJ1-1; the D gene is possibly TRBD1 (5 bases). The CDR3 has 14 amino acids. The V gene's germline CDR1 is LNHDA and CDR2 SQIVND (reference sequence). V lost 8 bases, J lost 3 bases, and 16 bases lay in between. In nucleotides, the CDR3 is TGTGCCAGTTCCTACATGGGAGGGGACACTGAAGCTTTCTTT. Its protein is CASSYMGGDTEAFF.

DNA of the CDR3: TGTGCCAGCAGCTCCGGGACAGGGGCTCTCTATGGCTACACCTTC. This encodes CASSSGTGALYGYTF. The chain employs TRBV7-2 and TRBJ1-2; 10 bases fit TRBD1. The CDR3 has 15 residues. Looked up from germline, CDR1 is SGHTA and CDR2 is FQGNSA. Trimming cost V 4 bases and J 4 bases; bases outside gene matches: 6.

A few counts support this clonotype. The rearrangement links TRBV6-2 or TRBV6-3 to TRBJ1-2; D may be TRBD1 (6 bases). The V gene's germline CDR1 is MNHEY and CDR2 SVGEGT. The CDR3 covers 14 residues. Trimming took off 4 bases at V and 4 bases at J, with 13 bases between the two ends. The CDR3: CASSSLTGGYGYTF. For the CDR3, the DNA is TGTGCCAGCAGTTCCCTGACAGGCGGCTATGGCTACACCTTC.

CDR3 DNA: TGTGCCAGCAGCTCCGACGGGTACTATGGCTACACCTTC. It encodes CASSSDGYYGYTF. The V call is TRBV6-5, the J call TRBJ1-2; D is uncertain. Per germline, CDR1 MNHEY and CDR2 SVGAGI. Trimming cost V 6 bases and J 3 bases, with 11 bases left between them. This CDR3 contains 13 residues.

The sample holds a few counts of this clonotype. The chain joins TRBV10-3 to TRBJ2-5; D is possibly TRBD2 (6 bases). V dropped 3 bases and J dropped 2 bases, with 10 bases sitting between them. The germline CDR1 and CDR2 sequences are ENHRY and SYGVKD. This CDR3 has 14 amino acids. The CDR3 loop reads CAISDRLAQETQYF. CDR3 DNA sequence: TGTGCCATCAGTGACAGGCTAGCGCAAGAGACCCAGTACTTC.

The rearrangement uses TRBV20-1 and TRBJ2-7; the match to TRBD1 covers 8 bases. The germline V gene has CDR1 DFQATT and CDR2 SNEGSKA (reference sequence). V trimming: 6 bases; J trimming: 7 bases; junction bases outside the gene matches: 14. The CDR3 contains 14 residues. CDR3 sequence (DNA): TGCAGTGCCTCGGGGACTGACAGGGGAGGAGAGCAGTACGTC. Protein product: CSASGTDRGGEQYV.

This clonotype was seen only a few times. This chain links TRBV12-3 or TRBV12-4 with TRBJ2-2; TRBD2 aligns across 7 bases. Trimming removed 6 bases from V and 0 bases from J; junction bases left unmatched: 4. This CDR3 spans 15 amino acids. The chain's CDR3 is CASSRSGANTGELFF. The CDR3 bases are TGTGCCAGCAGCCGAAGCGGGGCGAACACCGGGGAGCTGTTTTTT.

This clonotype appeared a few times. The CDR3 reads CASSSRTGGQGPGYTF. In DNA form, the CDR3 reads TGTGCCAGCAGCTCTCGGACGGGGGGCCAGGGGCCTGGCTACACCTTC. This sequence joins TRBV7-2 and TRBJ1-2, with D possibly TRBD1 on 6 matching bases. From germline, CDR1 is SGHTA and CDR2 FQGNSA. V lost 4 bases and J lost 7, with 22 bases in between. This CDR3 has 16 residues.

V is TRBV10-3 and J is TRBJ1-6; D gene uncertain. This CDR3 comprises 13 residues. Trimming stripped 2 bases from V and 9 bases from J, with 8 bases between. Germline CDR1 reads ENHRY; CDR2 reads SYGVKD. The CDR3 here is CAISEGKGSPLHF. The CDR3 DNA reads as TGTGCCATCAGTGAGGGAAAGGGTTCACCCCTCCACTTT.

The sample holds many counts of this clonotype. J is TRBJ2-5 and V is TRBV4-2; D might be TRBD2 (5 bases). CDR1 LGHNA and CDR2 YNFKEQ come from the germline V gene. This CDR3 is built from 13 residues. Deletions cut 1 base from V and 7 bases from J, with 10 bases between. The chain's CDR3 is CASSQGGLGTQYF. The DNA for the CDR3 is TGTGCCAGCAGCCAAGGTGGACTGGGGACCCAGTACTTC.

The J gene is TRBJ2-7, the V gene TRBV24-1; D is uncertain. The CDR3 runs to 15 residues. Trimming took 1 base from V and 4 from J, leaving 13 bases between them. Germline V gives CDR1 KGHDR, CDR2 SFDVKD. The CDR3 loop reads CATSDLMGPEYEQYV. The CDR3 DNA follows: TGTGCCACCAGTGATTTAATGGGTCCAGAGTACGAGCAGTACGTC.

This clonotype appeared a few times. The rearrangement uses TRBV5-6 and TRBJ2-5, with TRBD1 matching over 9 bases. V lost 0 bases to trimming and J lost 4 bases; unmatched junction nucleotides: 4. The CDR3 loop spans 15 amino acids. From germline, CDR1 is SGHDT and CDR2 YYEEEE. This CDR3 reads CASSLGDRVRETQYF. The CDR3 DNA reads TGTGCCAGCAGCTTGGGGGACAGGGTGCGAGAGACCCAGTACTTC.

In its sample, this clonotype was seen many times. This rearrangement joins TRBV20-1 to TRBJ1-1; D unresolved. With 3 bases removed from V and 5 bases from J, the gap between germline ends came to 7 bases. Looked up from germline, CDR1 is DFQATT and CDR2 is SNEGSKA (reference sequence). The CDR3 has 11 amino acids. The CDR3 here is CSARKSTEAFF. The CDR3 coding sequence is TGCAGTGCTAGGAAAAGTACTGAAGCTTTCTTT.